The T cell receptor beta chain under discussion was sequenced for a study of T cells in Graves' hyperthyroidism and ophthalmopathy. Looking at the study overall: Peripheral blood was obtained at initial diagnosis, preceding any treatment. Study-wide results and limits: Most thyroid clonotypes that were expanded above 0.001 also turned up in blood.

As to this clonotype: The target antigen is unknown.

This CDR3 has 15 amino acids. V lost 6 bases to trimming and J lost 0 bases, with 12 bases between them. Germline V lookup: CDR1 MNHNS, CDR2 SASEGT. Thyroid ultrasound, orbital computed tomography, clinical symptoms, and serum thyroxine and TRAb underpinned diagnoses. An approximately 9.4 ml volume of fresh peripheral blood provided the PBMCs. TCR beta CDR3 sequences were amplified from RNA transcripts. The study used the HTBI primer set for a first-round RT-PCR of the TCR CDR3. TCRdb re-called the multiplex PCR reads through MiXCR, storing one row per CDR3 protein. The sample consists of under 350,000 distinct CDR3 sequences, around 20% of them appearing once.

This receptor was taken from a woman between 50 and 59 years old with Graves' hyperthyroidism. The sample comprised blood. The chain has TRBV6-1 and TRBJ1-5; D is uncertain. The CDR3 DNA follows: TGTGCCAGCAGGACCGGACGAGTTAGCAATCAGCCCCAGCATTTT. Its protein product is CASRTGRVSNQPQHF.